A single sample is the source of the 8 T cell receptor beta chains below, sequenced in a study of blood T cell repertoires in COVID-19. Measured with immunoSEQ multiplex PCR; TCRdb has only the in-frame clones, and not every one. The repertoire includes some 160,000 clones, 80% of them detected once, and about 5% sits in the top ten. The material sequenced was peripheral blood. The receptors shown here come from a woman aged 45-59 years with acute or convalescent COVID-19.

In its sample, this clone was seen a few times. The chain employs TRBV6-5 and TRBJ2-7, with a tentative D call TRBD1 (5 bases). This CDR3 contains 14 residues. Per the germline V gene, CDR1 is MNHEY and CDR2 is SVGAGI. V lost 0 bases, J lost 7 bases, and 13 bases lay in between. DNA of the CDR3: TGTGCCAGCAGTTACTCGACCCAGGGTCGAGAGCAGTACTTC. Encoded protein: CASSYSTQGREQYF.

V usage is TRBV11-2 and J usage is TRBJ1-5; the D is unclear. The germline V and J ends were trimmed by 0 bases and 6 bases, with 9 bases remaining between them. The CDR3 extends over 14 amino acids. Germline CDR1 is SGHAT and CDR2 is FQNNGV. The chain's CDR3 is CASSLDHVRQPQHF. CDR3 DNA sequence: TGTGCCAGCAGCTTAGATCATGTGCGTCAGCCCCAGCATTTT.

This clone was counted only a few times. V is TRBV4-1 and J is TRBJ1-4, with 7 bases aligning to TRBD1. Germline V gives CDR1 MGHRA, CDR2 YSYEKL. The CDR3 is 14 amino acids. Losses at the gene ends were 3 bases for V and 4 bases for J; bases not matched to a gene: 2. The CDR3 DNA reads TGCGCCAGCAGCCACGGGACAGTTAATGAAAAACTGTTTTTT. This translates into CASSHGTVNEKLFF.

The V gene is TRBV4-3, the J gene TRBJ1-2, with D maybe TRBD1 (5 bases). Germline values: CDR1 LGHNA, CDR2 YSLEER. V shed 3 bases and J shed 4 bases, with 12 bases lying between them. CDR3 length: 14 residues. The CDR3, as DNA: TGCGCCAGCAGCCAGCAGGGCAGGGCCTATGGCTACACCTTC. Translating gives CASSQQGRAYGYTF.

V and J are TRBV29-1 and TRBJ2-3; TRBD2 matches at 11 bases. CDR1 and CDR2 (germline): SQVTM, ANQGSEA. This CDR3 is 15 amino acids long. Trimming took 2 bases from V and 6 from J; bases not matched to a gene: 7. CDR3: CSVESSGGARDTQYF. The CDR3, as DNA: TGCAGCGTTGAAAGTAGCGGGGGGGCGAGGGATACGCAGTATTTT.

The chain carries TRBV28 and TRBJ1-6; the D gene is possibly TRBD1 (6 bases). The CDR3 sequence is 17 residues long. CDR1 is MDHEN, CDR2 SYDVKM, per germline. The V and J ends lost 2 bases and 10 bases respectively, with 21 bases between them. The CDR3 DNA sequence: TGTGCCAGCAGTTTAGGCCCCCAGGGGTTCTCGGGATCACCCCTCCACTTT. Translating it yields CASSLGPQGFSGSPLHF.

This clone was recorded a few times. The chain carries TRBV5-1 and TRBJ1-4; 7 bases are a match to TRBD1. The CDR3 runs 16 residues. V lost 3 bases, J lost 5 bases, and 10 bases stayed unmatched. The germline V gene encodes CDR1 SGHRS and CDR2 YFSETQ. The CDR3 sequence: CASSSSGQALNEKLFF. The CDR3 bases are TGCGCCAGCAGCTCGTCCGGACAGGCGCTCAATGAAAAACTGTTTTTT. The variable domain in full, completed from reference TRBV5-1 and TRBJ1-4, reads KAGVTQTPRYLIKTRGQQVTLSCSPISGHRSVSWYQQTPGQGLQFLFEYFSETQRNKGNFPGRFSGRQFSNSRSEMNVSTLELGDSALYLCASSSSGQALNEKLFFGSGTQLSVL.

The V and J genes are TRBV18 and TRBJ2-2; D is undetermined. The CDR3 covers 14 residues. The V gene's germline CDR1 is KGHSH and CDR2 LQKENI. The V gene lost 2 bases and the J gene lost 6 bases, with 10 bases spanning the gap. The CDR3 here is CASSPGSEPGELFF. DNA of the CDR3: TGTGCCAGCTCACCAGGTTCAGAACCCGGGGAGCTGTTTTTT.